This T cell receptor beta chain was recovered during a study of CD4 T cells in relation to SARS-CoV-2 and coronaviruses. V gave up 4 bases and J gave up 0 bases; unmatched junction bases: 3. CDR3 length: 15 amino acids. Germline lookup yields CDR1 SEHNR and CDR2 FQNEAQ (reference sequence). Turning to this clone: Its specificity is unknown.

Overall study results and limits: Crossreactive clones expanded significantly less to SARS-CoV-2 than monoreactive clones. Culture-expanded clones reflect memory recall rather than primary priming during culture.

TCRdb's table, derived via immunoSEQ multiplex PCR, lists solely in-frame clones and lacks some. The repertoire holds about 56,000 clones, 92% seen once, with 0.4% in the top ten. The sample consisted of naive CD4+ T cells from PBMCs. The subset was: naive CD4+ T cells isolated by negative enrichment. The receptor's source is an adult with COVID-19. The V call is TRBV7-9, the J call TRBJ2-3, with TRBD1 identical over 8 bases. The DNA of the CDR3 is TGTGCCAGCAGCTCAGGGGGCCTTAGCACAGATACGCAGTATTTT. Translated, it gives CASSSGGLSTDTQYF.